The 8 T cell receptor beta chains given below trace back to one sample, sequenced in a study of blood T cell repertoires in COVID-19. Some clones are missing from TCRdb's copy, which holds only in-frame ones; the method was immunoSEQ multiplex PCR. The profile shows some 240,000 clones, around 91% of them singletons. Sequenced: peripheral blood. The receptors originated from a woman in her sixties with COVID-19, enrolled during active disease.

This clone was counted a single time. The CDR3 nucleotides read TGTGCCAGTAGTACAACCGGGACAGGGGTAGCCGAGCAGTACTTC. This encodes CASSTTGTGVAEQYF. This chain connects TRBV19 to TRBJ2-7, with TRBD1 identical over 10 bases. Per germline, CDR1 LNHDA and CDR2 SQIVND (reference sequence). J gave up 6 bases and V 4 bases, and 9 bases lay outside the gene matches. CDR3 length: 15 residues.

The chain combines TRBV10-3 with TRBJ1-1, with 7 bases lining up with TRBD1. The CDR3 extends over 18 amino acids. CDR1 is ENHRY and CDR2 is SYGVKD in the germline V gene. The junction had 14 bases not matched to a gene; V was cut back by 3 bases and J by 1 base. The CDR3: CAISDLTGVRARNTEAFF. CDR3 DNA: TGTGCCATCAGTGACCTTACAGGGGTCCGCGCGAGGAACACTGAAGCTTTCTTT.

This sequence joins TRBV4-2 and TRBJ2-3, with 9 nucleotides matching TRBD2. J gave up 6 bases and V 7 bases, and 14 bases lay outside the gene matches. CDR3 size: 16 residues. Germline lookup yields CDR1 LGHNA and CDR2 YNFKEQ. Here the CDR3 DNA reads TGTGCCAGCACCCCCCGAGCGGGGGGCCGCCCTGATACGCAGTATTTT. Its protein product is CASTPRAGGRPDTQYF.

The V gene is TRBV19, the J gene TRBJ2-3; 9 nucleotides line up with TRBD2. The CDR3 contains 15 residues. CDR1 is LNHDA and CDR2 is SQIVND in the germline V gene (reference sequence). Trimming cost V 5 bases and J 0 bases; bases outside gene matches: 3. The CDR3 nucleotides are TGTGCCAGTAGTTCTAGCGGGGTTAGCACAGATACGCAGTATTTT. It codes for CASSSSGVSTDTQYF.

The rearrangement uses TRBV9 and TRBJ2-3, with D perhaps TRBD2 (6 bases). The CDR3 is 14 amino acids. Trimming left V 4 bases short and J 6 bases short, with 15 bases between. Germline values: CDR1 SGDLS, CDR2 YYNGEE. CDR3 DNA: TGTGCCAGCAGCATGACTAGATGGACGGATACGCAGTATTTT. This gives the protein CASSMTRWTDTQYF.

The chain uses TRBV3-1 (or the pseudogene TRBV3-2) and TRBJ1-3; a weak D match, TRBD1 (6 bases). The germline V gene has CDR1 LGHDT and CDR2 YNNKEL (reference sequence). The CDR3 extends over 14 amino acids. V lost 1 base and J lost 9, with 13 bases in between. In nucleotides, the CDR3 is TGTGCCAGCAGCCAAGGGACAGACCTTGGCACCATATATTTT. It translates to CASSQGTDLGTIYF.

The rearrangement links TRBV4-2 to TRBJ1-1; 7 bases fit TRBD1. V was clipped by 5 bases and J by 1 base; unmatched bases: 10. The CDR3 has 16 amino acids. CDR1 and CDR2 from the germline V gene are LGHNA and YNFKEQ. CDR3 region: CASSFRGRGENTEAFF. The CDR3 DNA reads TGTGCCAGCAGCTTTAGGGGGCGGGGGGAGAACACTGAAGCTTTCTTT.

V usage is TRBV6-2 or TRBV6-3 and J usage is TRBJ2-7, with a possible D match to TRBD1 (6 bases). Germline loops: CDR1 MNHEY, CDR2 SVGEGT. With 4 bases removed from V and 7 bases from J, the gap between germline ends came to 14 bases. This CDR3 has 13 residues. In nucleotides, the CDR3 is TGTGCCAGCAGTTTAATGAACAGGGATGAGCAGTACTTC. Its translation is CASSLMNRDEQYF.